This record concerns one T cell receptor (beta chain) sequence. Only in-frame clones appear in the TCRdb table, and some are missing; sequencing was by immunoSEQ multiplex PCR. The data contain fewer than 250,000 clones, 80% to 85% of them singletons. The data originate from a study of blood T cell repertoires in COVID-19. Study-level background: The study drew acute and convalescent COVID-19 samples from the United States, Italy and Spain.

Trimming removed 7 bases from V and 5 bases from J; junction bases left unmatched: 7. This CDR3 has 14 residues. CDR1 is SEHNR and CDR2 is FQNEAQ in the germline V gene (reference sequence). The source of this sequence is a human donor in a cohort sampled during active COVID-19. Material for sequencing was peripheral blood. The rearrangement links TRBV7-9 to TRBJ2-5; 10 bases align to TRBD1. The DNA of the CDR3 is TGTGCCAGCATTACAGGGGGACAGGGGGAGACCCAGTACTTC. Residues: CASITGGQGETQYF. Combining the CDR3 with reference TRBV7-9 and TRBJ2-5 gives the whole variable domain DTGVSQNPRHKITKRGQNVTFRCDPISEHNRLYWYRQTLGQGPEFLTYFQNEAQLEKSRLLSDRFSAERPKGSFSTLEIQRTEQGDSAMYLCASITGGQGETQYFGPGTRLLVL.